This T cell receptor beta chain was identified in a study of spatial heterogeneity in lung cancer. Findings of the study overall: Expanded intratumoral alpha and beta TCR counts tracked tumor mutation counts.

A single record per CDR3 protein comes from TCRdb applying MiXCR to the 5' RACE reads. The top ten hold around 25% of the sample, which has roughly 28,000 distinct CDR3 sequences, just over 7% seen once. In this sample, this clonotype is medium-sized. What it binds is not known. Time point given: sample taken at primary tumor resection. The sequenced material consisted of unsorted whole RNA from tumor, nontumor lung or frozen PBMC. The origin of this receptor is a male donor with early-stage non-small cell lung cancer. This specimen was lung tumor tissue, taken at surgery.

The CDR3 reads CASSTGQGGEQYF. The CDR3 nucleotides read TGCGCCAGCAGCACGGGACAGGGCGGCGAGCAGTACTTC. The V and J genes are TRBV5-1 and TRBJ2-7, with 9 nucleotides matching TRBD1. The CDR3 is 13 residues long. Germline V gives CDR1 SGHRS, CDR2 YFSETQ. After removal of 4 bases from V and 6 bases from J, the junction contained 5 bases not matched to a gene.